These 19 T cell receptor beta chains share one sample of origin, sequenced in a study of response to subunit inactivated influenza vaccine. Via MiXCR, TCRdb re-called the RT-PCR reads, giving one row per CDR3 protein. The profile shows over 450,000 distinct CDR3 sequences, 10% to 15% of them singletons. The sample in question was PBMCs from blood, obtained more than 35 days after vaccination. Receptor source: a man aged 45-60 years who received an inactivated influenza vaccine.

Here the CDR3 reads CSARDRTGLNSPLHF. The CDR3 nucleotides are TGCAGTGCGCGGGATCGGACAGGGCTGAATTCACCCCTCCACTTT. The V gene is TRBV20-1, the J gene TRBJ1-6; TRBD1 matches 8 bases. The CDR3 sequence is 15 residues long. Germline V lookup: CDR1 DFQATT, CDR2 SNEGSKA (reference sequence). V was pared by 6 bases and J by 7 bases, with 11 bases of the junction left unmatched.

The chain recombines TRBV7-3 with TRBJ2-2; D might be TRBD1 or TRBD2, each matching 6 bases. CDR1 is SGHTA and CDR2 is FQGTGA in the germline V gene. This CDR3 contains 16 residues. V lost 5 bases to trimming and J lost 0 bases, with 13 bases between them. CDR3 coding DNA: TGTGCCAGCAGCACCGCGGGACAAGCGAACACCGGGGAGCTGTTTTTT. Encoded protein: CASSTAGQANTGELFF. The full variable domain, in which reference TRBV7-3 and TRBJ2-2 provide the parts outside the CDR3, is GAGVSQTPSNKVTEKGKYVELRCDPISGHTALYWYRQSLGQGPEFLIYFQGTGAADDSGLPNDRFFAVRPEGSVSTLKIQRTERGDSAVYLCASSTAGQANTGELFFGEGSRLTVL.

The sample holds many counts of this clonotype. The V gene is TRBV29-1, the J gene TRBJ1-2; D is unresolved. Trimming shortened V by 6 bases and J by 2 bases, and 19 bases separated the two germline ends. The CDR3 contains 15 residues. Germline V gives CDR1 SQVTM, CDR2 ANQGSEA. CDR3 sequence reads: CSVHQAALPNYGYTF. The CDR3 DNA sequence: TGCAGCGTGCATCAGGCAGCTCTCCCCAACTATGGCTACACCTTC.

The CDR3 sequence is CASSPDRQRYEQYF. The CDR3 DNA sequence: TGTGCCAGCTCACCGGACCGACAGCGCTACGAGCAGTACTTC. The rearrangement links TRBV18 to TRBJ2-7, with a tentative D call TRBD1 (5 bases). This CDR3 has 14 amino acids. Trimming left V 3 bases short and J 3 bases short, with 12 bases between. Per germline, CDR1 KGHSH and CDR2 LQKENI.

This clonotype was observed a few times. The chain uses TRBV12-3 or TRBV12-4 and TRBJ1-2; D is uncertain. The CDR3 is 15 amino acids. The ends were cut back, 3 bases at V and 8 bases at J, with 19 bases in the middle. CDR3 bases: TGTGCCAGCAGTTTGCGGTCCTACTCCTATGGAGGCTACACCTTC. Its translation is CASSLRSYSYGGYTF.

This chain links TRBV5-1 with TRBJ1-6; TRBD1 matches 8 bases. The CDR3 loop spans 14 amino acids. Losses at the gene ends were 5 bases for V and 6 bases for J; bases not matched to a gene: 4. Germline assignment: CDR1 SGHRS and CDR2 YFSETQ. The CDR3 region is CASRDRGSNSPLHF. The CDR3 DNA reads TGCGCCAGCAGAGACAGGGGTAGTAATTCACCCCTCCACTTT. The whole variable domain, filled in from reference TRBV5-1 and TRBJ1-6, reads KAGVTQTPRYLIKTRGQQVTLSCSPISGHRSVSWYQQTPGQGLQFLFEYFSETQRNKGNFPGRFSGRQFSNSRSEMNVSTLELGDSALYLCASRDRGSNSPLHFGNGTRLTVT.

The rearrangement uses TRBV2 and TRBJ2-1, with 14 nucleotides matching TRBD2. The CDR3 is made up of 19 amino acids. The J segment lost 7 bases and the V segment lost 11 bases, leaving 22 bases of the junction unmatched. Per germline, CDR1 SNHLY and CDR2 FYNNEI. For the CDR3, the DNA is TGTGCCCTCAGCGGTCCGGGACTAGCGGGAGTGCACGCAGAGAATGAGCAGTTCTTC. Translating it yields CALSGPGLAGVHAENEQFF.

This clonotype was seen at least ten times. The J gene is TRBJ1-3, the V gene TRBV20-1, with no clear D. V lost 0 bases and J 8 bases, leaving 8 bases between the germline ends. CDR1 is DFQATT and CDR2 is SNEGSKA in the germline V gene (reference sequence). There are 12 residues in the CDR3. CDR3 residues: CSARDLGDTIYF. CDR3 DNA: TGCAGTGCTAGAGATTTGGGAGACACCATATATTTT.

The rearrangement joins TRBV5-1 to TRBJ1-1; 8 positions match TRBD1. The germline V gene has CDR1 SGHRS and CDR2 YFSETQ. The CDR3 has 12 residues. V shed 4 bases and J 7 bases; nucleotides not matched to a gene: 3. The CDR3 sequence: CASSIGQGEAFF. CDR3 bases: TGCGCCAGCAGCATTGGACAGGGTGAAGCTTTCTTT.

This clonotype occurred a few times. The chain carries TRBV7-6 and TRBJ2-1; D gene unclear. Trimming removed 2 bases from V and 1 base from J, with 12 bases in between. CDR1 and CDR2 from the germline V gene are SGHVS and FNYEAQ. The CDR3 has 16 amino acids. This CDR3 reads CASSLLGESSYNEQFF. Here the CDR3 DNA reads TGTGCCAGCAGCTTATTAGGAGAGAGTTCCTACAATGAGCAGTTCTTC. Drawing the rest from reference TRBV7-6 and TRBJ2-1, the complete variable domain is GAGVSQSPRYKVTKRGQDVALRCDPISGHVSLYWYRQALGQGPEFLTYFNYEAQQDKSGLPNDRFSAERPEGSISTLTIQRTEQRDSAMYRCASSLLGESSYNEQFFGPGTRLTVL.

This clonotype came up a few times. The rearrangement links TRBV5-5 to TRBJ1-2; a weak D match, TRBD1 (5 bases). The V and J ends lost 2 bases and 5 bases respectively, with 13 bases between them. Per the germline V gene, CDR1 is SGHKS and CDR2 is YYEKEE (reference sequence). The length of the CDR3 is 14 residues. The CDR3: CASSLGGEIYGYTF. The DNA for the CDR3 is TGTGCCAGCAGCTTAGGAGGGGAGATATATGGCTACACCTTC.

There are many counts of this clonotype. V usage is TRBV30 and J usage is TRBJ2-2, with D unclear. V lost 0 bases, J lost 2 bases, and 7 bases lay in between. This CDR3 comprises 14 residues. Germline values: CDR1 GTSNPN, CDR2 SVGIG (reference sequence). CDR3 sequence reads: CAWSVPENTGELFF. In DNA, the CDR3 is TGTGCCTGGAGTGTACCAGAAAACACCGGGGAGCTGTTTTTT.

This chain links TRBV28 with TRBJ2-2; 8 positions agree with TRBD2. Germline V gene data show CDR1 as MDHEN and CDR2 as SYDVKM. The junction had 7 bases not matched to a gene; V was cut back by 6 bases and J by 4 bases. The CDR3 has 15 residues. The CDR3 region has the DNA TGTGCCAGCAGCTCCGTCGGGGGGGGCACCGGGGAGCTGTTTTTT. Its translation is CASSSVGGGTGELFF. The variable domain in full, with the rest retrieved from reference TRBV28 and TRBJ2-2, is DVKVTQSSRYLVKRTGEKVFLECVQDMDHENMFWYRQDPGLGLRLIYFSYDVKMKEKGDIPEGYSVSREKKERFSLILESASTNQTSMYLCASSSVGGGTGELFFGEGSRLTVL.

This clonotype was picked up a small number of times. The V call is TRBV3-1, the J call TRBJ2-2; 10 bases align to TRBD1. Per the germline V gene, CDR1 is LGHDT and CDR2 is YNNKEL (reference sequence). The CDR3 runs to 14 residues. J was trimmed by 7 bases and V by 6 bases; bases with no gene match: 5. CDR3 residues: CASRRQGADGELFF. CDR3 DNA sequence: TGTGCCAGCAGACGACAGGGGGCTGACGGGGAGCTGTTTTTT.

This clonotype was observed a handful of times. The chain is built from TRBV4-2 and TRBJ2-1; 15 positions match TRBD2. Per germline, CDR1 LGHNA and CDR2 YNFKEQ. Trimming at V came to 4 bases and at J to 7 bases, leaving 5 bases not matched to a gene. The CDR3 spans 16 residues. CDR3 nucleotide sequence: TGTGCCAGCAGCCCAGGACTAGCGGGAGGGCTAAATGAGCAGTTCTTC. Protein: CASSPGLAGGLNEQFF.

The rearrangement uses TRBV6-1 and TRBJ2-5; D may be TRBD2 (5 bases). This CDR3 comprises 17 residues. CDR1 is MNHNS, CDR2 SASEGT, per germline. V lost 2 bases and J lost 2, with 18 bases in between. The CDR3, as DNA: TGTGCCAGCAGTGAATCTTTCTCAGCCGCGGGTCAAGAGACCCAGTACTTC. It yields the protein CASSESFSAAGQETQYF.

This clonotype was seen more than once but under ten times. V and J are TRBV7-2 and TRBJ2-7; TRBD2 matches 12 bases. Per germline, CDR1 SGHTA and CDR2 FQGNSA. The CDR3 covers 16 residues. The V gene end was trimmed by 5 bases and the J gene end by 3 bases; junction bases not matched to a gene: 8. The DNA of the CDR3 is TGTGCCAGCAGCAGAGAACTAGCGGGGGGCCGCTACGAGCAGTACTTC. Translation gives CASSRELAGGRYEQYF. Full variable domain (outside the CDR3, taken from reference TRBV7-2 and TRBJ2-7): GAGVSQSPSNKVTEKGKDVELRCDPISGHTALYWYRQSLGQGLEFLIYFQGNSAPDKSGLPSDRFSAERTGGSVSTLTIQRTQQEDSAVYLCASSRELAGGRYEQYFGPGTRLTVT.

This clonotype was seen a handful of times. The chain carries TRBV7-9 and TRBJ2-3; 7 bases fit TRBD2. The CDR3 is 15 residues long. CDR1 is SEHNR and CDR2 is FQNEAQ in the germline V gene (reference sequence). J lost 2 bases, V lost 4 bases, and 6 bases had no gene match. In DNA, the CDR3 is TGTGCCAGCAGCTATCGCAGACTAGCCACAGATACGCAGTATTTT. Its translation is CASSYRRLATDTQYF. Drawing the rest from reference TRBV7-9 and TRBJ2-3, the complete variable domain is DTGVSQNPRHKITKRGQNVTFRCDPISEHNRLYWYRQTLGQGPEFLTYFQNEAQLEKSRLLSDRFSAERPKGSFSTLEIQRTEQGDSAMYLCASSYRRLATDTQYFGPGTRLTVL.

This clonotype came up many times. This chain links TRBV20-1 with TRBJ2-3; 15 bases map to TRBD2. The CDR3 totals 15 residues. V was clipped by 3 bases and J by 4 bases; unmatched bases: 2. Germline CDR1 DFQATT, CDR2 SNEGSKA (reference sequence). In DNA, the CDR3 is TGCAGTGCTAGTGGGACTAGCGGGAGGTCAGATACGCAGTATTTT. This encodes CSASGTSGRSDTQYF.